The 13 T cell receptor beta chains reported below all come from one sample, sequenced in a study of blood T cell repertoires in COVID-19. The table came from immunoSEQ multiplex PCR; TCRdb's copy has only in-frame clones and leaves some out. The sample carries about 110,000 clones, around four fifths recorded once. The sample was peripheral blood. These TCRs come from a man in his 70s with acute or convalescent COVID-19.

This clone was detected once. The chain carries TRBV19 and TRBJ1-5; no firm D call. Germline V gives CDR1 LNHDA, CDR2 SQIVND (reference sequence). CDR3 length equals 15 residues. Deletions cut 4 bases from V and 0 bases from J, with 10 bases between. The CDR3 DNA follows: TGTGCCAGTAGTACCCCCGGGGATAGCAATCAGCCCCAGCATTTT. It is translated as CASSTPGDSNQPQHF.

This clone was seen just once. The chain is built from TRBV12-3 or TRBV12-4 and TRBJ1-2; D uncertain. CDR3 size: 13 residues. V was trimmed by 0 bases and J by 8 bases, leaving 10 bases between them. DNA for the CDR3: TGTGCCAGCAGTTTAGCACAGTCGGGAGGCTACACCTTC. Protein: CASSLAQSGGYTF.

The chain employs TRBV30 and TRBJ2-1; TRBD2 might be the D (6 bases). Germline V CDR1 and CDR2: GTSNPN, SVGIG (reference sequence). V was clipped by 5 bases and J by 2 bases, with 10 bases between them. This CDR3 is built from 13 residues. The CDR3 loop is CAWSGGTYNEQFF. CDR3 in DNA: TGTGCCTGGTCGGGCGGGACCTACAATGAGCAGTTCTTC.

The V and J genes are TRBV5-1 and TRBJ2-3; 7 nucleotides agree with TRBD2. Germline CDR1 and CDR2: SGHRS and YFSETQ. The junction had 8 bases not matched to a gene; V was cut back by 4 bases and J by 0 bases. The CDR3 totals 16 residues. The CDR3 DNA follows: TGCGCCAGCAGCGGGCTGACTAGCCTTAGCACAGATACGCAGTATTTT. This translates into CASSGLTSLSTDTQYF.

V is TRBV4-1 and J is TRBJ2-7, with 9 bases lining up with TRBD1. In germline, CDR1 is MGHRA, CDR2 YSYEKL. V trimming: 3 bases; J trimming: 6 bases; junction bases outside the gene matches: 6. The CDR3 covers 14 residues. CDR3 residues: CASSHRDRAGEQYF. CDR3 DNA sequence: TGCGCCAGCAGCCACCGGGACAGGGCGGGCGAGCAGTACTTC.

Details on this clone: Given a much more abundant clone one base away, this may be a read error. The same CDR3 can be traced to other DNA sequences in this sample. The J gene is TRBJ2-1, the V gene TRBV5-1, with D unclear. V lost 4 bases and J 5 bases, leaving 4 bases between the germline ends. The CDR3 length is 11 residues. Germline V gene sequence: CDR1 SGHRS, CDR2 YFSETQ. CDR3 coding DNA: TGCGCCAGCAGCCCAGACAATGAGCAGTTCTTC. Protein product: CASSPDNEQFF. The full variable domain, with the rest looked up from reference TRBV5-1 and TRBJ2-1, is KAGVTQTPRYLIKTRGQQVTLSCSPISGHRSVSWYQQTPGQGLQFLFEYFSETQRNKGNFPGRFSGRQFSNSRSEMNVSTLELGDSALYLCASSPDNEQFFGPGTRLTVL.

The chain recombines TRBV6-5 with TRBJ1-2; the match to TRBD1 covers 8 bases. Germline V gene data show CDR1 as MNHEY and CDR2 as SVGAGI. Germline trimming cut 6 bases from V and 1 base from J; bases unmatched to any gene: 4. The CDR3 extends over 14 amino acids. The CDR3 region is CASRKTGVNYGYTF. The CDR3 region has the DNA TGTGCCAGCAGGAAGACAGGGGTTAACTATGGCTACACCTTC.

The DNA of the CDR3 is TGTGCCAGCAGCTCGACAGGGGGCGGGTGGACTGAAGCTTTCTTT. Protein: CASSSTGGGWTEAFF. The chain couples TRBV7-9 to TRBJ1-1; TRBD1 matches at 10 bases. J gave up 5 bases and V 4 bases, and 7 bases lay outside the gene matches. CDR1 is SEHNR and CDR2 is FQNEAQ in the germline V gene (reference sequence). This CDR3 is 15 amino acids long.

The chain links TRBV15 to TRBJ1-2; perhaps TRBD1 as D (5 bases). The CDR3 is 15 amino acids. The germline gives CDR1 LNHNV, CDR2 YYDKDF (reference sequence). V dropped 0 bases and J dropped 6 bases, with 14 bases sitting between them. The CDR3 region has the DNA TGTGCCACCAGCAGAGAGATAAAAGGGGATAATGGCTACACCTTC. Its translation is CATSREIKGDNGYTF.

This clone appeared a single time. The chain links TRBV7-3 to TRBJ2-1; TRBD2 matches at 9 bases. CDR1 is SGHTA, CDR2 FQGTGA, per germline. The length of the CDR3 is 13 residues. The ends lost 6 bases at V and 10 bases at J; junction bases unmatched: 7. CDR3 sequence (DNA): TGTGCCAGCAGTCGAACTCTAGCGGGAGAGCAGTTCTTC. It is translated as CASSRTLAGEQFF.

The rearrangement joins TRBV30 to TRBJ2-2; 8 bases fit TRBD1. V was clipped by 8 bases and J by 4 bases; unmatched bases: 9. The V gene's germline CDR1 is GTSNPN and CDR2 SVGIG (reference sequence). The CDR3 contains 14 residues. The CDR3 is CARAGTGFTGELFF. Here the CDR3 DNA reads TGTGCCCGGGCCGGGACAGGCTTCACCGGGGAGCTGTTTTTT.

The rearrangement uses TRBV28 and TRBJ1-5; maybe TRBD1 (5 bases). Deletions cut 6 bases from V and 3 bases from J, with 9 bases between. Looked up from germline, CDR1 is MDHEN and CDR2 is SYDVKM. This CDR3 contains 13 residues. The CDR3 reads CASSRQPNQPQHF. The CDR3, as DNA: TGTGCCAGCAGCAGACAGCCCAATCAGCCCCAGCATTTT.

The rearrangement uses TRBV28 and TRBJ2-1; D is ambiguous. Trimming left V 5 bases short and J 2 bases short, with 13 bases between. Germline loops: CDR1 MDHEN, CDR2 SYDVKM. The CDR3 sequence is 15 residues long. CDR3 sequence (DNA): TGTGCCAGCAGTGGCCTAAGCAGGACCTACAATGAGCAGTTCTTC. Its protein product is CASSGLSRTYNEQFF.